This T cell receptor beta chain was recorded in a study of metastatic and nonmetastatic thyroid tumors. In the study overall: Repertoires from blood and tumor or nodule tissue of malignant and benign thyroid patients were compared. Study findings and constraints: Patients with malignant thyroid tumors reportedly had significantly higher TCR beta diversity than those with benign nodules, in blood and tumor.

Original data processing: A distant-metastasis classifier for papillary thyroid cancer was built using CDR3 differences across clinicopathological groups. From the PCR reads, TCRdb re-called clones with MiXCR. What appears here as the V and J calls and clone size reflects TCRdb's work, not the paper's. The table lists about 59,000 clones, around 15% of them singletons. Not a single patient had been given any form of treatment at any point before undergoing thyroid surgery. In this sample, this clone turned up many times. Antigen: not known. The V end was cut by 0 bases, the J end by 6 bases, with 12 bases between. Germline V lookup: CDR1 SGDLS, CDR2 YYNGEE. The CDR3 loop spans 15 amino acids.

This TCR was recovered from a male donor with papillary thyroid cancer or a benign thyroid nodule (not recorded which). Some clones in this sample may be carry-over from other donors' samples. Sequenced sample: blood. The gene calls are TRBV9 and TRBJ2-2; a possible D gene is TRBD2 (5 bases). CDR3 amino acids: CASSVVAGGPGELFF. The DNA of the CDR3 is TGTGCCAGCAGCGTAGTGGCAGGAGGTCCCGGGGAGCTGTTTTTT.